This T cell receptor (beta chain) was captured in a study of blood T cell repertoires in COVID-19. Overall study context: Spain, Italy and the United States supplied samples that represented acute and convalescent COVID-19. T cells, B-cell-depleted T cells, or PBMCs supplied cDNA or gDNA.

In the original analysis: By means of reference gene primer amplification, nucleated cell counts were estimated. Assay used: immunoSEQ multiplex PCR; TCRdb lists only in-frame clones, some missing. That table is the source of V, J and clone size, and D and trimming were worked out from the DNA. The sample includes roughly 200,000 clones, around 80% of them seen just once. This clone turned up a few times. After removal of 6 bases from V and 4 bases from J, the junction contained 9 bases not matched to a gene. Germline loops: CDR1 KGHSH, CDR2 LQKENI. This CDR3 is 16 amino acids long. Sequences were obtained from peripheral blood. This receptor was taken from an elderly woman with active or convalescent COVID-19. The V and J genes are TRBV18 and TRBJ2-1, with 10 bases lining up with TRBD2. The CDR3 DNA sequence: TGTGCCAGCTCCCCATCTACTAGCGGGGCGTACAATGAGCAGTTCTTC. It encodes CASSPSTSGAYNEQFF.